This T cell receptor beta chain was captured in a study of chemoradiotherapy in HPV16-positive cancers. Data came from immunoSEQ multiplex PCR; TCRdb stores just in-frame clones and leaves some out. Of approximately 1,000 clones listed, 81% are singletons. The starting material was tumor tissue, obtained from a patient who underwent chemoradiotherapy. The receptors come from a human donor with HPV-associated anogenital cancer.

CDR3 in amino acids: CASSEGPWGQLQDTQYF. The CDR3, as DNA: TGTGCCAGCAGTGAAGGACCCTGGGGACAGCTTCAAGATACGCAGTATTTT. The chain joins TRBV6-1 to TRBJ2-3, with 7 nucleotides matching TRBD1. The CDR3 totals 17 residues. Germline V gives CDR1 MNHNS, CDR2 SASEGT. Germline trimming cut 1 base from V and 5 bases from J; bases unmatched to any gene: 12.